This is a list of T cell receptor beta chains from one sample in a study of cytomegalovirus exposure and HLA in healthy donors. TCRdb's table, derived via immunoSEQ multiplex PCR, lists solely in-frame clones and lacks some. Found here are under 200,000 clones, about 79% of them singletons; the top ten hold about 2.5%. What was sequenced was PBMCs. These receptors were obtained from a woman between 45 and 60 years old in good health and CMV-seronegative. Both conserved end residues are part of each CDR3. A D gene is named only where the DNA matches it firmly. The listing skips clone size in some rows; elsewhere it reads once, few, many or a size class.

d_gene	v_gene	j_gene	abundance	CDR3nt	CDR3aa
NA	TRBV28	TRBJ1-5	NA	TGTGCCAGCACCCCGGGGGTTAGCAATCAGCCCCAGCATTTT	CASTPGVSNQPQHF
TRBD2	TRBV2	TRBJ2-2	few	TGTGCCAGCAGTGGCGCTAGCGGGAGGGCCCGAACCGGGGAGCTGTTTTTT	CASSGASGRARTGELFF
NA	TRBV6-6	TRBJ1-1	NA	TGTGCCAGCAGTTACAGGGGAGGGACTGAAGCTTTCTTT	CASSYRGGTEAFF
TRBD2	TRBV28	TRBJ2-7	NA	TGTGCCAGCAGTTCCGGGACTAGCGGGAACCGGGCGCAGTACTTC	CASSSGTSGNRAQYF
NA	TRBV5-4	TRBJ2-2	NA	TGTGCCAGCAGCGGGGGCAGGGACACCGGGGAGCTGTTTTTT	CASSGGRDTGELFF
TRBD1	TRBV6-6	TRBJ1-2	NA	TGTGCCAGCAGAGTGGGACAGGGAGGCTATGGCTACACCTTC	CASRVGQGGYGYTF
TRBD2	TRBV2	TRBJ2-1	NA	TGTGCCAGCAGCTCAGGACTAGCGGGGGGGCTCGTGAATGAGCAGTTCTTC	CASSSGLAGGLVNEQFF
TRBD2	TRBV7-3	TRBJ2-1	NA	TGTGCCAGCAGCTTATTGAGCGGGAGGATCAATGAGCAGTTCTTC	CASSLLSGRINEQFF
NA	TRBV27	TRBJ2-1	NA	TGTGCCAGCAGTCCCTACCCTCAGGGAAGCTCCTACAATGAGCAGTTCTTC	CASSPYPQGSSYNEQFF
TRBD2	TRBV6-1	TRBJ2-3	NA	TGTGCCAGCAGTGCATCTTCTGGAGCGGGGCACACAGATACGCAGTATTTT	CASSASSGAGHTDTQYF
TRBD2	TRBV27	TRBJ2-7	NA	TGTGCCAGCAGTGCCGGACTAGCTGCTTACGAGCAGTACTTC	CASSAGLAAYEQYF
NA	TRBV11-3	TRBJ2-1	NA	TGTGCCAGCAGCTTAGGAGGAAACTCCTACAATGAGCAGTTCTTC	CASSLGGNSYNEQFF
NA	TRBV7-3	TRBJ2-3	once	TGTGCCAGCAGCTCGGGACTGGGGCCAGATACGCAGTATTTT	CASSSGLGPDTQYF
TRBD2	TRBV6-1	TRBJ2-1	NA	TGTGCCTGTCTGCGGGGGGAAGCCTACAATGAGCAGTTCTTC	CACLRGEAYNEQFF
TRBD1	TRBV2	TRBJ1-5	few	TGTGCCAGCACTGGGGGATCGGACAGGGGGGATAGCAATCAGCCCCAGCATTTT	CASTGGSDRGDSNQPQHF
TRBD1	TRBV6-4	TRBJ2-2	NA	TGTGCCAGCAGGGGACAGGGGGACACCGGGGAGCTGTTTTTT	CASRGQGDTGELFF
NA	TRBV11-3	TRBJ2-7	few	TGTGCCAGCAGCTCCCCAGGGAAGGAGCAGTACTTC	CASSSPGKEQYF
NA	TRBV7-2	TRBJ1-2	NA	TGTGCCAGCAGCTTAGACGGCTCGGGGTATGGCTACACCTTC	CASSLDGSGYGYTF
TRBD2	TRBV29-1	TRBJ2-1	NA	TGCAGCGTTGGGATGTCTAGCGGGAGTGGCAATGAGCAGTTCTTC	CSVGMSSGSGNEQFF
TRBD2	TRBV27	TRBJ2-1	NA	TGTGCCAGCAGTTTAGGGCGGGGGGGCCAGTTCTTC	CASSLGRGGQFF
NA	TRBV30	TRBJ1-2	NA	TGTGCCTGGAGTTCTGGGGGGGCGTCTATGAAAACCTTC	CAWSSGGASMKTF
NA	TRBV7-2	TRBJ2-7	once	TGTGCCAGCAGCGGCGGGACTGCTACCTACGAGCAGTACTTC	CASSGGTATYEQYF
TRBD1	TRBV9	TRBJ1-5	NA	TGTGCCAGCAGTGCAGACCCGGGACAGGGGTTGGGGAATCAGCCCCAGCATTTT	CASSADPGQGLGNQPQHF
NA	TRBV4-1	TRBJ2-7	once	TGCGCCAGCAGCCAAGAGGGACAATGGGCCTCGAAGCAGTACTTC	CASSQEGQWASKQYF
TRBD2	TRBV15	TRBJ2-7	few	TGTGCCACCAGCCGATCGGCACTAGCGGGAGGGCTCCACTACGAGCAGTACTTC	CATSRSALAGGLHYEQYF
NA	TRBV7-3	TRBJ2-2	NA	TGTGCCAGCAGCTTAACAGGGGGAGCGAACACCGGGGAGCTGTTTTTT	CASSLTGGANTGELFF
TRBD2	TRBV5-4	TRBJ2-3	once	TGTGCCAGCAGCCCCTCGCCCGGGACTACCACAGATACGCAGTATTTT	CASSPSPGTTTDTQYF
TRBD2	TRBV28	TRBJ2-1	NA	TGTGCCAGCAGTGGACTAGCGGGAGATTACAATGAGCAGTTCTTC	CASSGLAGDYNEQFF
NA	TRBV19	TRBJ1-5	NA	TGTGCCAGTAGTATATCGGGATCTCCTCAGCCCCAGCATTTT	CASSISGSPQPQHF
NA	TRBV7-9	TRBJ1-3	NA	TGTGCCAGCAGCTTAGGGCAGGCCCCTGGAAACACCATATATTTT	CASSLGQAPGNTIYF
TRBD2	TRBV7-6	TRBJ2-7	NA	TGTGCCAGCAGCTCAACTAGCGGTCTCTCCTACGAGCAGTACTTC	CASSSTSGLSYEQYF
NA	TRBV11-2	TRBJ1-1	NA	TGTGCCAGCAGCTTCACGACATCTAACACTGAAGCTTTCTTT	CASSFTTSNTEAFF
NA	TRBV2	TRBJ2-3	once	TGTGCCAGCAGGGCAGGGGGGAGCACAGATACGCAGTATTTT	CASRAGGSTDTQYF
NA	TRBV15	TRBJ1-5	NA	TGTGCCACCAGCCGTCCCAATCAGCCCCAGCATTTT	CATSRPNQPQHF
TRBD1	TRBV11-3	TRBJ2-2	NA	TGTGCCAGCAGCTCCAGGTTACAGGGGTCGGGCGGGGAGCTGTTTTTT	CASSSRLQGSGGELFF
TRBD1	TRBV5-1	TRBJ1-2	NA	TGCGCCAGCAGCTTGACCCCCCGAGGGGGCGAATATGGCTACACCTTC	CASSLTPRGGEYGYTF
NA	TRBV7-2	TRBJ2-5	NA	TGTGCCAGCAGCAGCTCCCCCCGAGAGACCCAGTACTTC	CASSSSPRETQYF
NA	TRBV7-2	TRBJ1-6	NA	TGTGCCAGCAGCTTAGAACCCGGGGTGAGTTCACCCCTCCACTTT	CASSLEPGVSSPLHF
TRBD1	TRBV15	TRBJ1-2	few	TGTGCCACCAGCAGAGCACAGGGGGCGTCGGAAGGCTACACCTTC	CATSRAQGASEGYTF
NA	TRBV7-9	TRBJ1-6	few	TGTGCCAGCAGAACCAGGTATGATTCCCCCCTCCACTTT	CASRTRYDSPLHF
NA	TRBV9	TRBJ2-1	NA	TGTGCCAGCAGCGTAGGCGGAGGGATCACCAATGAGCAGTTCTTC	CASSVGGGITNEQFF
NA	TRBV18	TRBJ1-5	NA	TGTGCCAGCTCTCCAGGACAGACCAATAGCAATCAGCCCCAGCATTTT	CASSPGQTNSNQPQHF